Listed here are 27 T cell receptor beta chains from one sample, sequenced in a study of control samples from healthy donors and cancer patients. The table came from immunoSEQ multiplex PCR; TCRdb's copy has only in-frame clones and leaves some out. The sample includes about 120,000 clones, more than 70% of them seen just once. The material sequenced was blood. Receptor source: a woman between 70 and 85 years old in good health.

The V and J genes are TRBV7-9 and TRBJ2-7; tentative D call: TRBD1 (6 bases). Trimming left V 4 bases short and J 6 bases short, with 22 bases between. CDR3 length equals 16 residues. Per germline, CDR1 SEHNR and CDR2 FQNEAQ (reference sequence). Written as DNA, the CDR3 is TGTGCCAGCAGCTCCTCAGGGGCCTTTGGGCTCGGCGAGCAGTACTTC. Amino acids: CASSSSGAFGLGEQYF.

J is TRBJ2-1 and V is TRBV9; 8 nucleotides align to TRBD1. V lost 4 bases to trimming and J lost 7 bases; unmatched junction nucleotides: 7. The germline V gene encodes CDR1 SGDLS and CDR2 YYNGEE. This CDR3 region has 14 residues. The CDR3, as DNA: TGTGCCAGCAGCAGAACAGGGGGGCTAAATGAGCAGTTCTTC. Protein sequence: CASSRTGGLNEQFF. The full variable domain, with the rest looked up from reference TRBV9 and TRBJ2-1, is DSGVTQTPKHLITATGQRVTLRCSPRSGDLSVYWYQQSLDQGLQFLIQYYNGEERAKGNILERFSAQQFPDLHSELNLSSLELGDSALYFCASSRTGGLNEQFFGPGTRLTVL.

In its sample, this clone was seen once. The genes are TRBV6-5 and TRBJ2-3, with D perhaps TRBD1 (6 bases). The V end was cut by 7 bases, the J end by 4 bases, with 15 bases between. CDR1 is MNHEY, CDR2 SVGAGI, per germline. The length of the CDR3 is 14 residues. CDR3 residues: CASTLRGYADTQYF. The CDR3 DNA is TGTGCCAGCACCCTTAGGGGGTATGCAGATACGCAGTATTTT.

J is TRBJ1-1 and V is TRBV18; D call uncertain. The CDR3 sequence is 13 residues long. Per germline, CDR1 KGHSH and CDR2 LQKENI. V dropped 3 bases and J dropped 3 bases, with 8 bases sitting between them. For the CDR3, the DNA is TGTGCCAGCTCACCTAATAGACACACTGAAGCTTTCTTT. Protein sequence: CASSPNRHTEAFF.

This clone is a singleton in its sample. The chain joins TRBV6-5 to TRBJ1-1, with D possibly matching TRBD1 (5 bases). V was shortened by 2 bases and J by 5 bases, with 15 bases between the two germline ends. This CDR3 region has 15 residues. Germline V CDR1 and CDR2: MNHEY, SVGAGI. The CDR3 here is CASSYTPGVTTEAFF. In nucleotides, the CDR3 is TGTGCCAGCAGTTACACCCCGGGGGTAACGACTGAAGCTTTCTTT.

The genes are TRBV3-1 (or the pseudogene TRBV3-2) and TRBJ1-2; 8 bases fit TRBD1. Per the germline V gene, CDR1 is LGHDT and CDR2 is YNNKEL (reference sequence). J gave up 4 bases and V 5 bases, and 3 bases lay outside the gene matches. This CDR3 has 13 amino acids. CDR3 sequence reads: CASSRQGSYGYTF. The CDR3 DNA sequence: TGTGCCAGCAGCAGACAGGGGAGCTATGGCTACACCTTC.

The chain joins TRBV9 to TRBJ2-1; TRBD2 matches at 8 bases. This CDR3 is built from 15 residues. V lost 4 bases to trimming and J lost 1 base; unmatched junction nucleotides: 4. CDR1 is SGDLS, CDR2 YYNGEE, per germline. CDR3 in amino acids: CASSPAGGSYNEQFF. CDR3 coding DNA: TGTGCCAGCAGCCCCGCGGGGGGATCCTACAATGAGCAGTTCTTC.

V usage is TRBV10-2 and J usage is TRBJ1-3, with 9 bases that match TRBD1. The CDR3 has 13 amino acids. The V segment lost 6 bases and the J segment 5 bases; nucleotides outside the gene matches: 2. Germline V gene sequence: CDR1 WSHSY, CDR2 SAAADI. The CDR3 DNA reads as TGCGCCAGCAGCGGGACAGGGAGAAACACCATATATTTT. It translates to CASSGTGRNTIYF.

This clone turned up a few times. The CDR3 loop reads CSVEEVVRNGNYGYTF. The CDR3 nucleotides are TGCAGCGTTGAAGAGGTTGTCCGCAACGGGAACTATGGCTACACCTTC. This chain links TRBV29-1 with TRBJ1-2; D not certain. Trimming removed 0 bases at V and 2 bases at J, with 16 bases between. In germline, CDR1 is SQVTM, CDR2 ANQGSEA. This CDR3 is 16 amino acids long.

The chain joins TRBV29-1 to TRBJ1-2, with D possibly being TRBD1 (6 bases). Germline V lookup: CDR1 SQVTM, CDR2 ANQGSEA. Trimming left V 0 bases short and J 3 bases short, with 11 bases between. The CDR3 covers 14 residues. This CDR3 reads CSVEDPHRDYGYTF. The DNA for the CDR3 is TGCAGCGTTGAAGATCCCCACAGGGACTATGGCTACACCTTC.

The chain employs TRBV6-5 and TRBJ2-7; D is ambiguous. CDR1 and CDR2 (germline): MNHEY, SVGAGI. With 5 bases removed from V and 0 bases from J, the gap between germline ends came to 14 bases. The CDR3 totals 15 residues. The CDR3 DNA reads TGTGCCAGCAGTCCCCCGGCAGGCAGCTCCTACGAGCAGTACTTC. It specifies CASSPPAGSSYEQYF.

J is TRBJ1-2 and V is TRBV3-1 (or the pseudogene TRBV3-2); 10 bases align to TRBD1. CDR1 is LGHDT, CDR2 YNNKEL, per germline (reference sequence). V lost 1 base to trimming and J lost 7 bases; unmatched junction nucleotides: 3. The CDR3 has 14 residues. The CDR3 DNA reads TGTGCCAGCAGCCAAGGGGGACAGGGGCCTGGCTACACCTTC. Translated: CASSQGGQGPGYTF.

V is TRBV11-3 and J is TRBJ1-3; D may be TRBD1 (5 bases). V lost 5 bases and J lost 4, with 9 bases in between. The germline CDR1 and CDR2 sequences are SGHNT and YENEEA. The CDR3 is 13 amino acids. CDR3 sequence: CASSGGSGNTIYF. The CDR3 nucleotides are TGTGCCAGCAGCGGGGGATCAGGAAACACCATATATTTT.

This clone appeared once. The V call is TRBV9, the J call TRBJ2-7; D may be TRBD2 (6 bases). CDR3 length equals 16 residues. V lost 4 bases and J lost 3, with 20 bases in between. Germline V gene lookup returns CDR1 SGDLS and CDR2 YYNGEE. The CDR3 DNA reads TGTGCCAGCAGCCCCCAACTCGCCGGGCGGGGCTACGAGCAGTACTTC. Its translation: CASSPQLAGRGYEQYF.

J is TRBJ1-2 and V is TRBV7-2; TRBD1 matches 9 bases. There are 15 residues in the CDR3. Trimming at V came to 5 bases and at J to 4 bases, leaving 8 bases not matched to a gene. Germline CDR1 and CDR2: SGHTA and FQGNSA. CDR3 loop: CASSATGTGLYGYTF. The CDR3 DNA sequence: TGTGCCAGCAGCGCAACCGGGACAGGGCTCTATGGCTACACCTTC.

The genes are TRBV6-5 and TRBJ1-1, with no clear D. Trimming stripped 3 bases from V and 0 bases from J, with 8 bases between. This CDR3 has 14 residues. The germline V gene has CDR1 MNHEY and CDR2 SVGAGI. The CDR3 bases are TGTGCCAGCAGTTATACAGAGATGAACACTGAAGCTTTCTTT. This codes for CASSYTEMNTEAFF.

This clone has a handful of counts. V gene TRBV6-5 combines with J gene TRBJ2-5, with 9 bases matching TRBD2. The V gene's germline CDR1 is MNHEY and CDR2 SVGAGI. The CDR3 loop spans 14 amino acids. Trimming removed 6 bases from V and 7 bases from J; junction bases left unmatched: 9. CDR3 protein: CASRPISGGLTQYF. DNA of the CDR3: TGTGCCAGCAGACCAATTAGCGGGGGATTGACCCAGTACTTC.

This rearrangement joins TRBV7-9 to TRBJ1-5; 11 nucleotides match TRBD1. The CDR3 has 17 amino acids. Trimming took 6 bases from V and 2 from J; bases not matched to a gene: 9. CDR1 SEHNR and CDR2 FQNEAQ come from the germline V gene (reference sequence). The CDR3 protein is CASSPGTGGGGNQPQHF. DNA of the CDR3: TGTGCCAGCAGTCCCGGGACAGGGGGAGGTGGCAATCAGCCCCAGCATTTT.

The J gene is TRBJ1-3, the V gene TRBV9; perhaps TRBD1 as D (5 bases). The germline gives CDR1 SGDLS, CDR2 YYNGEE. The CDR3 has 14 amino acids. Trimming pared 3 bases from V and 2 bases from J, leaving 9 bases between. For the CDR3, the DNA is TGTGCCAGCAGCGCACAGGTACCTGGAAACACCATATATTTT. Translated: CASSAQVPGNTIYF.

The chain couples TRBV2 to TRBJ1-6, with a possible D match to TRBD1 (5 bases). Germline assignment: CDR1 SNHLY and CDR2 FYNNEI. Trimming stripped 4 bases from V and 7 bases from J, with 14 bases between. This CDR3 contains 15 residues. The CDR3 DNA reads TGTGCCAGCAGTGGTGAAGCAGGGAGGAATTCACCCCTCCACTTT. The encoded protein is CASSGEAGRNSPLHF.

This chain connects TRBV10-3 to TRBJ1-1; D is ambiguous. CDR1 ENHRY and CDR2 SYGVKD come from the germline V gene. The CDR3 totals 14 residues. V was clipped by 2 bases and J by 4 bases, with 11 bases between them. CDR3 sequence reads: CAISEEDLGTEAFF. DNA of the CDR3: TGTGCCATCAGTGAGGAGGATTTAGGCACTGAAGCTTTCTTT.

The rearrangement uses TRBV9 and TRBJ1-1; D gene ambiguous. V shed 0 bases and J shed 7 bases, with 10 bases lying between them. CDR1 SGDLS and CDR2 YYNGEE come from the germline V gene. The CDR3 is 13 residues long. CDR3 residues: CASSVVGRSEAFF. CDR3 nucleotides: TGTGCCAGCAGCGTAGTGGGTCGGAGTGAAGCTTTCTTT. The whole variable domain, remainder taken from reference TRBV9 and TRBJ1-1, is DSGVTQTPKHLITATGQRVTLRCSPRSGDLSVYWYQQSLDQGLQFLIQYYNGEERAKGNILERFSAQQFPDLHSELNLSSLELGDSALYFCASSVVGRSEAFFGQGTRLTVV.

The chain joins TRBV4-2 to TRBJ2-1, with TRBD2 matching over 10 bases. This CDR3 contains 16 residues. CDR1 LGHNA and CDR2 YNFKEQ come from the germline V gene. J gave up 7 bases and V 5 bases, and 11 bases lay outside the gene matches. CDR3 in amino acids: CASSEPEAGGQNEQFF. The CDR3 DNA reads as TGTGCCAGCAGCGAACCCGAAGCGGGGGGGCAGAATGAGCAGTTCTTC.

The rearrangement joins TRBV20-1 to TRBJ1-3, with D hard to call. Germline values: CDR1 DFQATT, CDR2 SNEGSKA (reference sequence). With 6 bases removed from V and 3 bases from J, the gap between germline ends came to 6 bases. CDR3 length: 11 amino acids. Written as DNA, the CDR3 is TGCAGTGCGACCTTTGGAAACACCATATATTTT. It translates to CSATFGNTIYF.

The J gene is TRBJ2-3, the V gene TRBV11-3; TRBD2 agrees at 12 bases. The CDR3 contains 17 residues. The germline CDR1 and CDR2 sequences are SGHNT and YENEEA. J was trimmed by 1 base and V by 1 base; bases with no gene match: 3. CDR3 in DNA: TGTGCCAGCAGCTTAGCTTGGACTAGCGGGGGCACAGATACGCAGTATTTT. This gives the protein CASSLAWTSGGTDTQYF.

The chain uses TRBV25-1 and TRBJ2-1; 9 nucleotides match TRBD1. CDR1 is MGHDK and CDR2 is SYGVNS in the germline V gene. This CDR3 comprises 13 residues. Trimming at V came to 6 bases and at J to 7 bases, leaving 4 bases not matched to a gene. The DNA for the CDR3 is TGTGCCAGCAGATGGACAGGGGCGAATGAGCAGTTCTTC. The encoded protein is CASRWTGANEQFF.

The chain uses TRBV6-1 and TRBJ1-1, with 7 bases lining up with TRBD1. The CDR3 length is 16 residues. Germline CDR1 is MNHNS and CDR2 is SASEGT. V shed 0 bases, J shed 3 bases, and the junction held 7 bases outside the gene matches. CDR3 sequence reads: CASSEAVDRVYTEAFF. Here the CDR3 DNA reads TGTGCCAGCAGTGAAGCAGTCGACAGGGTTTACACTGAAGCTTTCTTT.